The source of this T cell receptor beta chain is a study of blood T cell repertoires in COVID-19. Study-level background: The study drew acute and convalescent COVID-19 samples from the United States, Italy and Spain. PBMCs, B-cell-depleted T cells, or T cells provided the cDNA or gDNA that made up the material.

The CDR3 covers 17 residues. Germline-derived CDR1 and CDR2 are LNHDA and SQIVND (reference sequence). Trimming shortened V by 5 bases and J by 2 bases, and 19 bases separated the two germline ends. In the original analysis: Reference gene primer amplification gave estimated nucleated cell counts. Assay: immunoSEQ multiplex PCR; the TCRdb copy retains only in-frame clones and omits some. V and J calls and clone size follow that table, whereas D and trimming were derived from the DNA. The sample includes 470,000 or so clones, 70% to 90% of them seen just once. Sequenced material: peripheral blood. The receptor was derived from a human donor in a cohort sampled during active COVID-19. V usage is TRBV19 and J usage is TRBJ1-5; D may be TRBD1 (5 bases). The chain's CDR3 is CASSPRGTIPGNQPQHF. Written as DNA, the CDR3 is TGTGCCAGTAGTCCCCGGGGGACCATCCCTGGCAATCAGCCCCAGCATTTT.